Included here is one T cell receptor beta chain sequence, with context. No antigen is known for it. TCRdb's table, derived via immunoSEQ multiplex PCR, lists solely in-frame clones and lacks some. The sample records about 130,000 clones, around 94% being singletons. The data were taken from a study of T cell responses to AZD1222 COVID-19 vaccine. Study conclusions and caveats: Receipt of two AZD1222 doses was followed by a rise in Spike-specific TCR breadth and depth. Donors were mostly white British, more females; clonal diversity possibly underestimated. Along spike, vaccine-associated CD4 TCRs were found throughout, with dominance at 160-218 and 743-854. Reportedly, close to half of spike-specific TCRs are directed against unmutated variant regions.

The CDR3 totals 13 residues. The V gene's germline CDR1 is SGHTA and CDR2 FQGNSA. V was cut by 8 bases and J by 7 bases, with 17 bases left in between. The V and J genes are TRBV7-2 and TRBJ2-5; D possibly corresponds to TRBD2 (5 bases). Source: peripheral blood, taken on day 0 of AZD1222 vaccination. This clonotype was sampled from an adult in good health. Written as DNA, the CDR3 is TGTGCCAGCTTCTCGACTGCACGGGGGACCCAGTACTTC. It encodes CASFSTARGTQYF. Drawing the rest from reference TRBV7-2 and TRBJ2-5, the complete variable domain is GAGVSQSPSNKVTEKGKDVELRCDPISGHTALYWYRQSLGQGLEFLIYFQGNSAPDKSGLPSDRFSAERTGGSVSTLTIQRTQQEDSAVYLCASFSTARGTQYFGPGTRLLVL.